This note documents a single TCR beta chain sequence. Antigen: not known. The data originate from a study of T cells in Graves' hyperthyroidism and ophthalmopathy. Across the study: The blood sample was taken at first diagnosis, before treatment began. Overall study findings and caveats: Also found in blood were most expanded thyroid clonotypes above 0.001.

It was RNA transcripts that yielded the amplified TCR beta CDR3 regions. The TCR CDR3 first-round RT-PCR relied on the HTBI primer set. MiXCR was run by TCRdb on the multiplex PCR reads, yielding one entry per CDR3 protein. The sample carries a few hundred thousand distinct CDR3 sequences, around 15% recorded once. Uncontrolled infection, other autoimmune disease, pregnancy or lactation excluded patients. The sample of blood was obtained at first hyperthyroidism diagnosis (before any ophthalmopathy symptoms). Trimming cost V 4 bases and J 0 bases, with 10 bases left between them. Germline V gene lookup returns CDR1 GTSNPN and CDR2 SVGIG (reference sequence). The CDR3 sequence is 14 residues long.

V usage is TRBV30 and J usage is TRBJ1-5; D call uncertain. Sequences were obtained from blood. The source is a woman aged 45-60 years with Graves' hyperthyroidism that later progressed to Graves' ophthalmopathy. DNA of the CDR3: TGTGCCTGGAATACGGCCGATAGCAATCAGCCCCAGCATTTT. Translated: CAWNTADSNQPQHF.